The 32 T cell receptor beta chains below were found in one sample sequenced in a study of T cells in Graves' hyperthyroidism and ophthalmopathy. Amplification targeted TCR beta CDR3 regions from RNA transcripts. The primer set for the first-round RT-PCR of the TCR CDR3 was HTBI. One entry per CDR3 protein results from TCRdb running MiXCR on the multiplex PCR reads. Of 500,000 or so distinct CDR3 sequences in the sample, about 15% were seen once. Sequencing used blood. The receptors derive from a woman in her 30s with Graves' ophthalmopathy.

The rearrangement uses TRBV27 and TRBJ2-2, with 8 positions matching TRBD1. The CDR3 is made up of 16 amino acids. Trimming removed 5 bases from V and 1 base from J; junction bases left unmatched: 6. Germline assignment: CDR1 MNHEY and CDR2 SMNVEV (reference sequence). This chain's CDR3 is CASSPTQGGNTGELFF. In DNA, the CDR3 is TGTGCCAGCAGTCCGACACAGGGGGGGAACACCGGGGAGCTGTTTTTT.

V is TRBV4-1 and J is TRBJ2-7, with 10 bases lining up with TRBD2. The length of the CDR3 is 16 residues. CDR1 and CDR2 (germline): MGHRA, YSYEKL. After removal of 4 bases from V and 6 bases from J, the junction contained 12 bases not matched to a gene. CDR3 in amino acids: CASSPVAGTSEPEQYF. Here the CDR3 DNA reads TGCGCCAGCAGCCCAGTGGCCGGGACTAGCGAACCCGAGCAGTACTTC.

The V gene is TRBV27, the J gene TRBJ2-1, with D possibly called TRBD1 or TRBD2 (6 bases each). The CDR3 contains 16 residues. The germline gives CDR1 MNHEY, CDR2 SMNVEV (reference sequence). The germline V and J ends were trimmed by 2 bases and 10 bases, with 21 bases remaining between them. CDR3 amino acids: CASSLEFGGTWLEQFF. In DNA, the CDR3 is TGTGCCAGCAGTTTAGAGTTCGGGGGCACCTGGTTGGAGCAGTTCTTC.

The chain carries TRBV14 and TRBJ2-7; TRBD2 agrees at 9 bases. CDR1 is SGHDN, CDR2 FVKESK, per germline. This CDR3 has 15 amino acids. Unmatched junction bases numbered 3, after V lost 1 base and J lost 2 bases. CDR3 sequence: CASSQVLAGTYEQYF. Here the CDR3 DNA reads TGTGCCAGCAGCCAAGTGCTAGCGGGAACCTACGAGCAGTACTTC.

This clonotype appeared many times. The chain employs TRBV30 and TRBJ2-5; 13 bases are a match to TRBD2. CDR1 is GTSNPN, CDR2 SVGIG, per germline (reference sequence). The CDR3 runs 14 residues. V lost 3 bases to trimming and J lost 13 bases; unmatched junction nucleotides: 11. The CDR3 DNA sequence: TGTGCCTGGAGGGCAGCCCGGACTAGCGGGAGACTGTACTTC. As protein: CAWRAARTSGRLYF.

This chain connects TRBV19 to TRBJ1-2, with 8 bases identical to TRBD1. V lost 1 base and J lost 8; bases outside the gene matches: 3. This CDR3 region has 13 residues. Germline CDR1 reads LNHDA; CDR2 reads SQIVND (reference sequence). The CDR3 bases are TGTGCCAGTAGTATAGCGACAGGGGAAGGCTACACCTTC. It yields the protein CASSIATGEGYTF.

This clonotype was observed a single time. Possible read error: a much larger clone is one base away. The chain recombines TRBV20-1 with TRBJ2-7; D call uncertain. CDR1 DFQATT and CDR2 SNEGSKA come from the germline V gene (reference sequence). The CDR3 has 12 residues. The CDR3 sequence is CSARDETYKQYF. CDR3 sequence (DNA): TGCAGTGCTAGAGACGAGACCTACAAGCAGTACTTC.

This clonotype was counted many times. The rearrangement uses TRBV5-1 and TRBJ2-3; D call uncertain. The V gene's germline CDR1 is SGHRS and CDR2 YFSETQ. Trimming took 2 bases from V and 5 from J, leaving 6 bases between them. The CDR3 sequence is 12 residues long. CDR3 in DNA: TGCGCCAGCAGCTTTATTGGAGATACGCAGTATTTT. This codes for CASSFIGDTQYF. Drawing the rest from reference TRBV5-1 and TRBJ2-3, the complete variable domain is KAGVTQTPRYLIKTRGQQVTLSCSPISGHRSVSWYQQTPGQGLQFLFEYFSETQRNKGNFPGRFSGRQFSNSRSEMNVSTLELGDSALYLCASSFIGDTQYFGPGTRLTVL.

This rearrangement joins TRBV13 to TRBJ2-7; 10 nucleotides line up with TRBD1. Germline CDR1 PRHDT, CDR2 FYEKMQ (reference sequence). After removal of 6 bases from V and 1 base from J, the junction contained 6 bases not matched to a gene. The CDR3 covers 15 residues. Here the CDR3 DNA reads TGTGCCAGCAGTTCGTGGGGACAGGGGTCCTACGAGCAGTACTTC. It codes for CASSSWGQGSYEQYF.

This clonotype was picked up a small number of times. V is TRBV2 and J is TRBJ1-1; tentative D call: TRBD1 (6 bases). This CDR3 region has 15 residues. CDR1 SNHLY and CDR2 FYNNEI come from the germline V gene. Between the trimmed V and J ends, which lost 8 bases and 5 bases, there was a span of 21 bases. CDR3 region: CASGGRDPVGTEAFF. DNA of the CDR3: TGTGCCAGCGGGGGGCGGGACCCAGTAGGGACTGAAGCTTTCTTT.

This clonotype was counted ten times or more. This chain's CDR3 is CASSARGGGGYEQYF. CDR3 in DNA: TGTGCCAGCAGCGCAAGGGGCGGGGGGGGCTACGAGCAGTACTTC. V is TRBV7-2 and J is TRBJ2-7; TRBD2 matches at 9 bases. Germline values: CDR1 SGHTA, CDR2 FQGNSA. The ends lost 5 bases at V and 3 bases at J; junction bases unmatched: 8. The CDR3 runs 15 residues.

This clonotype was counted many times. V usage is TRBV20-1 and J usage is TRBJ2-5; TRBD2 matches 11 bases. The germline V gene has CDR1 DFQATT and CDR2 SNEGSKA (reference sequence). This CDR3 region has 14 residues. V was clipped by 2 bases and J by 3 bases; unmatched bases: 2. The CDR3, as DNA: TGCAGTGCTAGACGGGGACTAGCGGAAGAGACCCAGTACTTC. The encoded protein is CSARRGLAEETQYF.

Ten or more counts support this clonotype. The chain couples TRBV20-1 to TRBJ2-1, with 13 bases lining up with TRBD2. The V segment lost 5 bases and the J segment 7 bases; nucleotides outside the gene matches: 8. Germline V gene data show CDR1 as DFQATT and CDR2 as SNEGSKA (reference sequence). The CDR3 length is 15 residues. This chain's CDR3 is CSALTGLAGENEQFF. The CDR3 DNA is TGCAGTGCTCTAACCGGACTAGCGGGAGAGAATGAGCAGTTCTTC.

This clonotype was counted at least ten times. The chain employs TRBV7-2 and TRBJ2-5; TRBD2 agrees at 8 bases. The CDR3 runs to 15 residues. V was pared by 4 bases and J by 7 bases, with 11 bases of the junction left unmatched. CDR1 and CDR2 (germline): SGHTA, FQGNSA. This chain's CDR3 is CASSSVTAGGGTQYF. CDR3 nucleotide sequence: TGTGCCAGCAGCTCAGTCACGGCGGGGGGAGGGACCCAGTACTTC.

This clonotype was picked up a small number of times. As the CDR3 is not closed by the conserved phenylalanine or tryptophan, this likely results from a read error. This chain uses TRBV12-3 or TRBV12-4 with TRBJ1-2; D might be TRBD1 (6 bases). The CDR3 is 14 residues long. V was pared by 6 bases and J by 4 bases, with 15 bases between. This chain's CDR3 is CASRDTGKFYGYTL. CDR3 sequence (DNA): TGTGCCAGCAGGGATACAGGGAAATTCTATGGCTACACCCTC.

This clonotype was recorded a few times. The chain is built from TRBV7-9 and TRBJ2-7; 7 nucleotides match TRBD2. The V and J ends lost 5 bases and 5 bases, in that order; junction bases with no gene match: 9. Germline CDR1 reads SEHNR; CDR2 reads FQNEAQ (reference sequence). The CDR3 is made up of 14 amino acids. The CDR3 protein is CASSNPGGPDEQYF. CDR3 coding DNA: TGTGCCAGCAGCAATCCGGGGGGTCCGGACGAGCAGTACTTC. The entire variable domain, with the rest obtained from reference TRBV7-9 and TRBJ2-7, is as follows: DTGVSQNPRHKITKRGQNVTFRCDPISEHNRLYWYRQTLGQGPEFLTYFQNEAQLEKSRLLSDRFSAERPKGSFSTLEIQRTEQGDSAMYLCASSNPGGPDEQYFGPGTRLTVT.

This clonotype was detected a few times. The CDR3 sequence is CASSRTTGYEQYF. CDR3 sequence (DNA): TGTGCCAGTAGTAGGACGACAGGCTACGAGCAGTACTTC. V and J are TRBV19 and TRBJ2-7, with a possible D match to TRBD1 (6 bases). The CDR3 is made up of 13 amino acids. Germline V gives CDR1 LNHDA, CDR2 SQIVND (reference sequence). With 4 bases removed from V and 3 bases from J, the gap between germline ends came to 10 bases.

This clonotype has at least ten counts. The CDR3 reads CASSQGVGGRLSYEQYF. The CDR3 nucleotides read TGTGCCAGCAGCCAAGGGGTCGGCGGGAGATTGTCCTACGAGCAGTACTTC. The rearrangement links TRBV3-1 to TRBJ2-7; 7 nucleotides match TRBD2. The CDR3 is 17 residues long. CDR1 is LGHDT, CDR2 YNNKEL, per germline (reference sequence). Unmatched junction bases numbered 10, after V lost 1 base and J lost 1 base.

This clonotype was seen at least ten times. The genes are TRBV27 and TRBJ2-3; D remains unclear. The CDR3 is 13 amino acids. The ends were cut back, 0 bases at V and 5 bases at J, with 6 bases in the middle. Looked up from germline, CDR1 is MNHEY and CDR2 is SMNVEV (reference sequence). The CDR3 loop is CASSLSSRDTQYF. Written as DNA, the CDR3 is TGTGCCAGCAGTTTATCGAGCCGAGATACGCAGTATTTT.

This clonotype was seen more than once but under ten times. This chain links TRBV20-1 with TRBJ1-1; tentative D call: TRBD1 (6 bases). The CDR3 loop spans 16 amino acids. V was cut by 1 base and J by 1 base, with 16 bases left in between. In germline, CDR1 is DFQATT, CDR2 SNEGSKA (reference sequence). CDR3 DNA sequence: TGCAGTGCTAGAGTTCCGGACAGATCTACGAACACTGAAGCTTTCTTT. This encodes CSARVPDRSTNTEAFF.

The sample holds many counts of this clonotype. The DNA for the CDR3 is TGTGCCAGCAGCTTAGGGGGGTTGGAGACCCAGTACTTC. Translated: CASSLGGLETQYF. V and J are TRBV11-2 and TRBJ2-5, with D possibly called TRBD1 or TRBD2 (5 bases each). This CDR3 contains 13 residues. CDR1 is SGHAT, CDR2 FQNNGV, per germline. V lost 1 base to trimming and J lost 5 bases, with 8 bases between them.

The chain links TRBV7-9 to TRBJ1-2; D might be TRBD1 (6 bases). Trimming stripped 5 bases from V and 1 base from J, with 17 bases between. The germline V gene encodes CDR1 SEHNR and CDR2 FQNEAQ (reference sequence). The CDR3 is 16 amino acids. Here the CDR3 DNA reads TGTGCCAGCAGCCAGGACAGCGATTCTTTTAACTATGGCTACACCTTC. Amino acids: CASSQDSDSFNYGYTF. Complete variable domain (other parts from reference TRBV7-9 and TRBJ1-2): DTGVSQNPRHKITKRGQNVTFRCDPISEHNRLYWYRQTLGQGPEFLTYFQNEAQLEKSRLLSDRFSAERPKGSFSTLEIQRTEQGDSAMYLCASSQDSDSFNYGYTFGSGTRLTVV.

This chain connects TRBV7-9 to TRBJ1-1; 10 bases map to TRBD1. Trimming at V came to 6 bases and at J to 4 bases, leaving 14 bases not matched to a gene. CDR1 SEHNR and CDR2 FQNEAQ come from the germline V gene (reference sequence). The CDR3 is made up of 17 amino acids. The CDR3 protein is CASRRTGTGDEGTEAFF. The CDR3 DNA sequence: TGTGCCAGCAGACGAACCGGGACAGGGGATGAGGGCACTGAAGCTTTCTTT.

This clonotype was counted a few times. V usage is TRBV28 and J usage is TRBJ2-3; maybe TRBD2 (8 bases). The CDR3 is 16 amino acids. The V gene lost 6 bases and the J gene lost 5 bases, with 21 bases spanning the gap. Germline V gives CDR1 MDHEN, CDR2 SYDVKM. CDR3 region: CASSLLGRGHGDTQYF. The CDR3 DNA is TGTGCCAGCAGCTTACTCGGGAGGGGGCATGGAGATACGCAGTATTTT.

The table lists this clonotype with a few counts. The chain is built from TRBV6-1 and TRBJ2-7; D remains unclear. Deletions cut 5 bases from V and 6 bases from J, with 8 bases between. The CDR3 is 11 residues long. The V gene's germline CDR1 is MNHNS and CDR2 SASEGT. The CDR3 DNA reads TGTGCCAGCAGTTTTGACGGCGAGCAGTACTTC. Its protein product is CASSFDGEQYF.

This clonotype was counted at least ten times. The CDR3 protein is CASSLDGQGVGYEQYF. For the CDR3, the DNA is TGCGCCAGCAGCTTGGACGGACAGGGCGTAGGCTACGAGCAGTACTTC. The V and J genes are TRBV5-1 and TRBJ2-7; TRBD1 agrees at 8 bases. The germline V gene has CDR1 SGHRS and CDR2 YFSETQ. CDR3 length equals 16 residues. The J segment lost 3 bases and the V segment lost 0 bases, leaving 8 bases of the junction unmatched.

Many counts were recorded for this clonotype. J is TRBJ2-5 and V is TRBV7-2; D remains ambiguous. Germline loops: CDR1 SGHTA, CDR2 FQGNSA. The CDR3 extends over 15 amino acids. Trimming removed 2 bases from V and 5 bases from J, with 15 bases in between. CDR3 sequence reads: CASSLWLQAGETQYF. The CDR3 DNA is TGTGCCAGCAGCTTATGGCTCCAGGCTGGGGAGACCCAGTACTTC.

In this sample, this clonotype turned up many times. In DNA form, the CDR3 reads TGTGCCAGCAGCATAAGACGGGGGGGTGAAGCTTTCTTT. Its protein product is CASSIRRGGEAFF. V is TRBV11-3 and J is TRBJ1-1; tentative D call: TRBD1 (5 bases). The CDR3 runs 13 residues. CDR1 and CDR2 (germline): SGHNT, YENEEA. Deletions cut 5 bases from V and 7 bases from J, with 14 bases between.

This clonotype was found many times. The V and J genes are TRBV7-2 and TRBJ2-5; D ambiguous. The CDR3 extends over 14 amino acids. V lost 1 base and J lost 1, with 7 bases in between. Germline V gene data show CDR1 as SGHTA and CDR2 as FQGNSA. CDR3 protein: CASSLVSSQETQYF. Written as DNA, the CDR3 is TGTGCCAGCAGCTTAGTGTCTAGCCAAGAGACCCAGTACTTC. Full variable domain (rest looked up from reference TRBV7-2 and TRBJ2-5): GAGVSQSPSNKVTEKGKDVELRCDPISGHTALYWYRQSLGQGLEFLIYFQGNSAPDKSGLPSDRFSAERTGGSVSTLTIQRTQQEDSAVYLCASSLVSSQETQYFGPGTRLLVL.

The rearrangement joins TRBV7-6 to TRBJ2-2; no clear D. Germline CDR1 SGHVS, CDR2 FNYEAQ. The CDR3 consists of 13 residues. V was clipped by 5 bases and J by 4 bases, with 8 bases between them. The CDR3 reads CASSPDLTGELFF. The CDR3 DNA is TGTGCCAGCAGCCCCGACCTCACCGGGGAGCTGTTTTTT.

This clonotype was seen a handful of times. V usage is TRBV11-1 and J usage is TRBJ2-2; 11 bases agree with TRBD1. The CDR3 extends over 16 amino acids. V was pared by 2 bases and J by 2 bases, with 1 base of the junction left unmatched. Germline V lookup: CDR1 SGHAT, CDR2 FQDESV (reference sequence). The CDR3, as DNA: TGTGCCAGCAGCTTATGGACAGGGGGCAACACCGGGGAGCTGTTTTTT. Translation: CASSLWTGGNTGELFF.

This clonotype was observed many times. The CDR3 loop reads CASSLAGTSGISAYEQYF. The CDR3 coding sequence is TGTGCCAGCAGCTTGGCCGGGACTAGCGGGATCAGCGCCTACGAGCAGTACTTC. The rearrangement uses TRBV13 and TRBJ2-7; 13 bases line up with TRBD2. V dropped 3 bases and J dropped 2; count of bases not matched to a gene: 10. CDR1 PRHDT and CDR2 FYEKMQ come from the germline V gene (reference sequence). The length of the CDR3 is 18 residues.